A single sample gave rise to the 21 T cell receptor beta chains below, sequenced in a study of regulatory T cells in long-lasting Graves disease. Both iRepertoire HTBI primers and Arm-PCR of CDR3 regions were used to build the TCR beta libraries. TCRdb reanalysed the multiplex PCR reads using MiXCR and keeps one entry per CDR3 protein. The repertoire holds about 420,000 distinct CDR3 sequences, with about 15% as singletons. The time point is: newly diagnosed GD, antithyroid drugs for less than 3 months. PBMCs were the source of the RNA used for TCR sequencing. In addition, the sample was reused for a study of T cells in Graves' hyperthyroidism and ophthalmopathy.

The specimen comprised peripheral blood mononuclear cells (PBMCs), sampled at new diagnosis, from a patient treated with antithyroid drugs. All receptors come from a woman aged 18 to 35 with Graves disease.

This clonotype has a handful of counts. The chain recombines TRBV29-1 with TRBJ1-6, with 9 bases that match TRBD1. The CDR3 runs 13 residues. Per the germline V gene, CDR1 is SQVTM and CDR2 is ANQGSEA. CDR3 sequence: CGAGTGYNSPLHF. CDR3 nucleotides: TGCGGCGCCGGGACAGGGTATAATTCACCCCTCCACTTT. The variable domain in full, with the rest retrieved from reference TRBV29-1 and TRBJ1-6, is SAVISQKPSRDICQRGTSLTIQCQVDSQVTMMFWYRQQPGQSLTLIATANQGSEATYESGFVIDKFPISRPNLTFSTLTVSNMSPEDSSIYLCGAGTGYNSPLHFGNGTRLTVT.

This clonotype was found many times. This rearrangement joins TRBV30 to TRBJ1-1; D not resolved. CDR1 is GTSNPN, CDR2 SVGIG, per germline (reference sequence). Trimming removed 2 bases from V and 5 bases from J, with 12 bases in between. CDR3 length: 13 amino acids. The chain's CDR3 is CAWSFTEFTEAFF. CDR3 DNA sequence: TGTGCCTGGAGTTTTACGGAATTTACTGAAGCTTTCTTT. The whole variable domain, remainder taken from reference TRBV30 and TRBJ1-1, is SQTIHQWPATLVQPVGSPLSLECTVEGTSNPNLYWYRQAAGRGLQLLFYSVGIGQISSEVPQNLSASRPQDRQFILSSKKLLLSDSGFYLCAWSFTEFTEAFFGQGTRLTVV.

This clonotype appeared many times. This chain uses TRBV13 with TRBJ2-7; D unclear. The germline V and J ends were trimmed by 1 base and 5 bases, with 6 bases remaining between them. This CDR3 contains 12 residues. Germline loops: CDR1 PRHDT, CDR2 FYEKMQ (reference sequence). This CDR3 is CASSLVFDEQYF. Written as DNA, the CDR3 is TGTGCCAGCAGCTTAGTCTTCGACGAGCAGTACTTC.

The CDR3 here is CASSPLATLASGHNEQFF. CDR3 sequence (DNA): TGCGCCAGCAGCCCCCTGGCGACCCTTGCTAGCGGGCACAATGAGCAGTTCTTC. The chain links TRBV4-1 to TRBJ2-1; 8 positions match TRBD2. V was pared by 4 bases and J by 5 bases, with 16 bases of the junction left unmatched. Germline V gene data show CDR1 as MGHRA and CDR2 as YSYEKL. The CDR3 sequence is 18 residues long.

The chain recombines TRBV12-3 or TRBV12-4 with TRBJ2-3, with TRBD2 matching 7 bases. The CDR3 extends over 16 amino acids. Trimming at V came to 2 bases and at J to 1 base, leaving 6 bases not matched to a gene. CDR3 loop: CASSLKLAEGTDTQYF. The CDR3 DNA reads TGTGCCAGCAGTTTAAAGCTAGCGGAGGGCACAGATACGCAGTATTTT.

CDR3: CATSDRLGGRETQYF. The DNA of the CDR3 is TGTGCCACCAGTGATCGTCTTGGGGGACGAGAGACCCAGTACTTC. The chain recombines TRBV24-1 with TRBJ2-5; the D gene could be TRBD1 or TRBD2 (5 bases each). Trimming shortened V by 3 bases and J by 4 bases, and 14 bases separated the two germline ends. CDR1 KGHDR and CDR2 SFDVKD come from the germline V gene. CDR3 length: 15 amino acids.

This clonotype was seen many times. The CDR3: CASSSLRATEQYF. The CDR3 DNA reads TGTGCCAGCAGTTCGCTCCGCGCTACCGAGCAGTACTTC. The V gene is TRBV12-3 or TRBV12-4, the J gene TRBJ2-7; D not certain. Between the trimmed V and J ends, which lost 4 bases and 6 bases, there was a span of 13 bases. This CDR3 region has 13 residues.

The gene calls are TRBV7-2 and TRBJ2-7, with 9 nucleotides matching TRBD2. V was clipped by 1 base and J by 3 bases; unmatched bases: 4. CDR1 and CDR2 from the germline V gene are SGHTA and FQGNSA. The CDR3 runs 15 residues. The CDR3 loop is CASSLVASGNYEQYF. CDR3 nucleotide sequence: TGTGCCAGCAGCTTAGTGGCTAGCGGGAACTACGAGCAGTACTTC.

This clonotype was found many times. Here the CDR3 reads CASSFRGYPGYEQYF. CDR3 in DNA: TGTGCCAGCAGTTTCAGGGGCTACCCTGGCTACGAGCAGTACTTC. The chain is built from TRBV27 and TRBJ2-7; possibly TRBD1 for D (6 bases). The CDR3 spans 15 residues. CDR1 and CDR2 from the germline V gene are MNHEY and SMNVEV (reference sequence). The V end lost 3 bases, the J end lost 3 bases, and 15 bases lay between the germline ends.

This clonotype was detected a few times. This sequence joins TRBV9 and TRBJ2-1, with D possibly called TRBD1 or TRBD2 (6 bases each). The CDR3 loop spans 15 amino acids. The V end lost 4 bases, the J end lost 3 bases, and 14 bases lay between the germline ends. Germline CDR1 and CDR2: SGDLS and YYNGEE. The CDR3 DNA reads TGTGCCAGCAGCCCAGAGGGGGGAGGCTACAATGAGCAGTTCTTC. The encoded protein is CASSPEGGGYNEQFF.

This clonotype was seen a handful of times. The chain has TRBV5-5 and TRBJ1-2, with 9 bases aligning to TRBD1. The CDR3 has 16 residues. Per germline, CDR1 SGHKS and CDR2 YYEKEE (reference sequence). V gave up 0 bases and J gave up 7 bases; unmatched junction bases: 10. The CDR3 DNA is TGTGCCAGCAGCTTGGATGCAGGACAGGGGTACGCTGGCTACACCTTC. Amino acids: CASSLDAGQGYAGYTF.

This clonotype was counted ten times or more. J is TRBJ2-3 and V is TRBV7-2; D not certain. Trimming removed 5 bases at V and 3 bases at J, with 12 bases between. CDR3 size: 14 residues. The germline gives CDR1 SGHTA, CDR2 FQGNSA. The CDR3: CASSPSGFTDTQYF. CDR3 in DNA: TGTGCCAGCAGCCCGTCCGGGTTTACAGATACGCAGTATTTT.

This clonotype occurred many times. The gene calls are TRBV30 and TRBJ2-1, with D perhaps matching TRBD2 (5 bases). Between the trimmed V and J ends, which lost 3 bases and 0 bases, there was a span of 15 bases. From germline, CDR1 is GTSNPN and CDR2 SVGIG (reference sequence). The CDR3 runs to 16 residues. In DNA form, the CDR3 reads TGTGCCTGGAGGGCCCAGCTAGCAAGCTCCTACAATGAGCAGTTCTTC. This gives the protein CAWRAQLASSYNEQFF.

The chain joins TRBV12-3 or TRBV12-4 to TRBJ1-3; 10 nucleotides align to TRBD1. V shed 5 bases and J 8 bases; nucleotides not matched to a gene: 6. The CDR3 sequence is 14 residues long. Here the CDR3 reads CASSALGQGHTIYF. CDR3 nucleotide sequence: TGTGCCAGCAGTGCCCTGGGACAGGGGCACACCATATATTTT.

V is TRBV5-6 and J is TRBJ1-5; D uncertain. The germline V gene encodes CDR1 SGHDT and CDR2 YYEEEE. V lost 2 bases, J lost 1 base, and 7 bases lay in between. This CDR3 contains 14 residues. The CDR3 region has the DNA TGTGCCAGCAGCTTCTCACCAAGCAATCAGCCCCAGCATTTT. Residues: CASSFSPSNQPQHF.

This clonotype was counted ten times or more. The chain uses TRBV28 and TRBJ2-7, with D possibly matching TRBD1 (6 bases). This CDR3 comprises 12 residues. CDR1 and CDR2 from the germline V gene are MDHEN and SYDVKM. V lost 8 bases and J lost 3, with 11 bases in between. CDR3 in DNA: TGTGCCAGCCAGATGACAGGCTACGAGCAGTACTTC. Its translation: CASQMTGYEQYF.

The V call is TRBV7-2, the J call TRBJ2-2, with D possibly being TRBD2 (6 bases). V lost 1 base, J lost 8 bases, and 14 bases lay in between. Germline V gives CDR1 SGHTA, CDR2 FQGNSA. CDR3 length: 15 amino acids. DNA of the CDR3: TGTGCCAGCAGCTTAGATTGGGGGAGGTCGGGGGAGCTGTTTTTT. The encoded protein is CASSLDWGRSGELFF.

This clonotype was seen repeatedly, ten times or more. This rearrangement joins TRBV28 to TRBJ1-1, with D uncertain. The CDR3 runs 14 residues. CDR1 and CDR2 from the germline V gene are MDHEN and SYDVKM. Trimming took off 3 bases at V and 4 bases at J, with 12 bases between the two ends. CDR3 region: CASSFTRPGTEAFF. CDR3 sequence (DNA): TGTGCCAGCAGTTTCACCCGCCCGGGCACTGAAGCTTTCTTT. The whole variable domain, filled in from reference TRBV28 and TRBJ1-1, reads DVKVTQSSRYLVKRTGEKVFLECVQDMDHENMFWYRQDPGLGLRLIYFSYDVKMKEKGDIPEGYSVSREKKERFSLILESASTNQTSMYLCASSFTRPGTEAFFGQGTRLTVV.

This clonotype was counted between two and nine times. The rearrangement joins TRBV6-1 to TRBJ1-5; D gene uncertain. The V and J ends lost 6 bases and 1 base respectively, with 10 bases between them. The germline gives CDR1 MNHNS, CDR2 SASEGT. The CDR3 is made up of 14 amino acids. The CDR3 DNA reads as TGTGCCAGCAGCCCCCCCGGAAGCAATCAGCCCCAGCATTTT. Protein: CASSPPGSNQPQHF.

This chain joins TRBV4-2 and TRBJ1-1; D is uncertain. Germline V gene sequence: CDR1 LGHNA, CDR2 YNFKEQ. CDR3 size: 17 residues. The V end lost 4 bases, the J end lost 0 bases, and 18 bases lay between the germline ends. The CDR3 loop is CASSLSLRGIMNTEAFF. The CDR3 nucleotides are TGTGCCAGCAGCCTTTCCCTCCGGGGAATCATGAACACTGAAGCTTTCTTT.

This clonotype was counted many times. V gene TRBV12-3 or TRBV12-4 combines with J gene TRBJ1-2; tentatively, D is TRBD1 (5 bases). The CDR3 runs to 12 residues. Trimming left V 4 bases short and J 6 bases short, with 9 bases between. The CDR3 DNA sequence: TGTGCCAGCAGTTCGAGGACAAATGGCTACACCTTC. It codes for CASSSRTNGYTF.